The 22 T cell receptor beta chains below were found in one sample sequenced in a study of T cell repertoires in cytomegalovirus infection. These receptors' targets are unknown. MiXCR was run by TCRdb on the reads, yielding one entry per CDR3 protein. The sample yields about 310,000 distinct CDR3 sequences, 20% to 30% seen once. Sample: cultured PBMCs, taken from culture after CMV antigen stimulation. All receptors derive from a human donor in good health (CMV status not recorded). Some clones in this sample may be carry-over from other donors' samples.

The chain joins TRBV6-1 to TRBJ2-7; 7 nucleotides line up with TRBD1. The CDR3 is made up of 15 amino acids. Germline-derived CDR1 and CDR2 are MNHNS and SASEGT. Germline trimming cut 7 bases from V and 2 bases from J; bases unmatched to any gene: 11. The CDR3 reads CASKTLTGQPYEQYF. DNA for the CDR3: TGTGCCAGCAAAACGCTCACGGGACAGCCCTACGAGCAGTACTTC.

The CDR3 loop reads CASSADSYEKLFF. The DNA for the CDR3 is TGTGCCAGCAGTGCCGACAGCTATGAAAAACTGTTTTTT. The rearrangement uses TRBV27 and TRBJ1-4; tentative D call: TRBD1 (5 bases). Germline-derived CDR1 and CDR2 are MNHEY and SMNVEV (reference sequence). V was cut by 5 bases and J by 6 bases, with 10 bases left in between. The CDR3 is 13 amino acids.

This clonotype was found many times. V gene TRBV7-8 combines with J gene TRBJ2-5; D is perhaps TRBD1 (5 bases). Trimming shortened V by 5 bases and J by 2 bases, and 12 bases separated the two germline ends. Germline V gene sequence: CDR1 SGHVS, CDR2 FQNEAQ. There are 14 residues in the CDR3. This CDR3 is CASSPTRVQETQYF. The CDR3 coding sequence is TGTGCCAGCAGCCCAACCAGGGTTCAAGAGACCCAGTACTTC.

The chain recombines TRBV6-1 with TRBJ2-3, with 7 positions matching TRBD2. The CDR3 extends over 15 amino acids. From germline, CDR1 is MNHNS and CDR2 SASEGT. The junction had 7 bases not matched to a gene; V was cut back by 6 bases and J by 1 base. The chain's CDR3 is CASRPTSARTDTQYF. Here the CDR3 DNA reads TGTGCCAGCAGGCCAACTAGCGCCCGCACAGATACGCAGTATTTT.

This clonotype is medium-sized by share. J is TRBJ1-6 and V is TRBV7-2, with D unresolved. The CDR3 has 14 residues. Looked up from germline, CDR1 is SGHTA and CDR2 is FQGNSA. With 5 bases removed from V and 3 bases from J, the gap between germline ends came to 8 bases. CDR3 region: CASSPGDYNSPLHF. CDR3 sequence (DNA): TGTGCCAGCAGCCCGGGAGACTATAATTCACCCCTCCACTTT.

In this sample, this clonotype turned up a few times. The rearrangement joins TRBV30 to TRBJ1-6; a possible D gene is TRBD1 (6 bases). CDR1 is GTSNPN, CDR2 SVGIG, per germline (reference sequence). Trimming left V 3 bases short and J 7 bases short, with 13 bases between. The CDR3 runs to 14 residues. Written as DNA, the CDR3 is TGTGCCTGGAGCCGGGGGCCGAAGAATTCACCCCTCCACTTT. This sequence encodes CAWSRGPKNSPLHF.

This clonotype was seen a handful of times. The V and J genes are TRBV6-2 or TRBV6-3 and TRBJ2-7, with a possible D match to TRBD1 (6 bases). The germline V and J ends were trimmed by 4 bases and 5 bases, with 9 bases remaining between them. CDR1 is MNHEY, CDR2 SVGEGT, per germline. This CDR3 region has 12 residues. The DNA of the CDR3 is TGTGCCAGCAGTTCCGCAGGGGACGAGCAGTACGTC. It yields the protein CASSSAGDEQYV.

The genes are TRBV24-1 and TRBJ2-1, with D hard to call. The CDR3 totals 13 residues. The V end lost 0 bases, the J end lost 5 bases, and 4 bases lay between the germline ends. Germline V CDR1 and CDR2: KGHDR, SFDVKD. CDR3 residues: CATSDLRDNEQFF. DNA for the CDR3: TGTGCCACCAGTGATTTGAGGGACAATGAGCAGTTCTTC.

This chain links TRBV23-1 with TRBJ2-3, with 7 positions matching TRBD2. TRBV23-1 carries the ORF label, with uncertain function. V was clipped by 0 bases and J by 6 bases; unmatched bases: 3. This CDR3 has 14 amino acids. The CDR3 here is CASSQSRGWDTQYF. The CDR3 DNA reads TGCGCCAGCAGTCAATCGCGGGGGTGGGATACGCAGTATTTT.

This clonotype has ten or more counts. The J gene is TRBJ2-1, the V gene TRBV4-1; unclear D gene. V lost 5 bases and J lost 9, with 17 bases in between. Germline V gene lookup returns CDR1 MGHRA and CDR2 YSYEKL. This CDR3 spans 14 amino acids. CDR3 sequence: CASSGTQSAGEQFF. The CDR3, as DNA: TGCGCCAGCAGCGGAACCCAGTCCGCAGGTGAGCAGTTCTTC.

In nucleotides, the CDR3 is TGTGCCAGCAGTTTTGGACCCGAGTACCAAGAGACCCAGTACTTC. This gives the protein CASSFGPEYQETQYF. The V call is TRBV7-8, the J call TRBJ2-5; D remains unclear. Germline assignment: CDR1 SGHVS and CDR2 FQNEAQ. The V end was cut by 6 bases, the J end by 0 bases, with 14 bases between. CDR3 length: 15 residues.

The chain has TRBV30 and TRBJ1-1, with D hard to call. This CDR3 has 13 amino acids. From germline, CDR1 is GTSNPN and CDR2 SVGIG (reference sequence). Trimming took 0 bases from V and 4 from J, leaving 9 bases between them. The CDR3 protein is CAWSVGQRTEAFF. CDR3 sequence (DNA): TGTGCCTGGAGTGTAGGGCAGCGCACTGAAGCTTTCTTT.

The table lists this clonotype with a few counts. This chain connects TRBV5-1 to TRBJ2-1; either TRBD1 or TRBD2 may supply D (5 bases each). V shed 0 bases and J shed 6 bases, with 16 bases lying between them. This CDR3 contains 16 residues. CDR1 and CDR2 (germline): SGHRS, YFSETQ. Here the CDR3 reads CASSLDWGNIVNEQFF. The CDR3 DNA is TGCGCCAGCAGCTTGGATTGGGGGAACATAGTCAATGAGCAGTTCTTC.

This clonotype has more than one count but fewer than ten. The rearrangement joins TRBV12-3 or TRBV12-4 to TRBJ1-1; D possibly corresponds to TRBD1 (5 bases). Between the trimmed V and J ends, which lost 7 bases and 6 bases, there was a span of 21 bases. The CDR3 extends over 15 amino acids. DNA for the CDR3: TGTGCCAGCACCGAGGTGGGGCGGACGTCCCCTGAAGCTTTCTTT. It specifies CASTEVGRTSPEAFF.

The J gene is TRBJ2-5, the V gene TRBV29-1, with 7 bases identical to TRBD2. In germline, CDR1 is SQVTM, CDR2 ANQGSEA. The CDR3 has 12 amino acids. Trimming removed 4 bases from V and 5 bases from J; junction bases left unmatched: 4. The DNA for the CDR3 is TGCAGCGTTGGGGAGGGTTACGAGACCCAGTACTTC. Protein: CSVGEGYETQYF. Complete variable domain (other parts from reference TRBV29-1 and TRBJ2-5): SAVISQKPSRDICQRGTSLTIQCQVDSQVTMMFWYRQQPGQSLTLIATANQGSEATYESGFVIDKFPISRPNLTFSTLTVSNMSPEDSSIYLCSVGEGYETQYFGPGTRLLVL.

This clonotype has just a few counts. The chain has TRBV4-3 and TRBJ1-2; D call uncertain. This CDR3 has 14 residues. The V end was cut by 0 bases, the J end by 8 bases, with 13 bases between. The germline CDR1 and CDR2 sequences are LGHNA and YSLEER. The CDR3 loop is CASSQDRTPLGYTF. The CDR3 nucleotides are TGCGCCAGCAGCCAAGACAGGACTCCTTTAGGCTACACCTTC.

The chain combines TRBV5-4 with TRBJ2-5; D is possibly TRBD1 (6 bases). This CDR3 has 13 amino acids. Germline V gives CDR1 SGHNT, CDR2 YYREEE (reference sequence). V gave up 4 bases and J gave up 3 bases, with 10 bases separating them. This CDR3 reads CASSKQGEETQYF. The CDR3 nucleotides read TGTGCCAGCAGCAAACAGGGTGAAGAGACCCAGTACTTC.

This chain joins TRBV2 and TRBJ2-5; D is perhaps TRBD2 (6 bases). V was trimmed by 3 bases and J by 4 bases, leaving 18 bases between them. CDR1 and CDR2 (germline): SNHLY, FYNNEI. This CDR3 has 16 residues. The CDR3 DNA is TGTGCCAGCAGTGAGTTTGCGGGGATAACAAGAGAGACCCAGTACTTC. Encoded protein: CASSEFAGITRETQYF.

This chain joins TRBV5-4 and TRBJ2-3, with 8 nucleotides matching TRBD1. The J segment lost 4 bases and the V segment lost 5 bases, leaving 6 bases of the junction unmatched. This CDR3 is 14 amino acids long. Germline V gene sequence: CDR1 SGHNT, CDR2 YYREEE (reference sequence). The CDR3 DNA sequence: TGTGCCAGCAGACAGGGGGAAAGAGCAGATACGCAGTATTTT. Its protein is CASRQGERADTQYF.

This sequence joins TRBV7-8 and TRBJ2-7; D ambiguous. Trimming removed 3 bases at V and 3 bases at J, with 15 bases between. CDR3 length: 15 amino acids. The germline gives CDR1 SGHVS, CDR2 FQNEAQ. The CDR3 region is CASSFRNLIDYEQYF. The CDR3 DNA follows: TGTGCCAGCAGCTTCAGAAACCTCATAGACTACGAGCAGTACTTC.

The sample holds a few counts of this clonotype. J is TRBJ2-5 and V is TRBV7-9; 8 bases are a match to TRBD1. This CDR3 region has 15 residues. With 6 bases clipped from V and 5 bases from J, the junction kept 11 bases outside the gene matches. The germline V gene has CDR1 SEHNR and CDR2 FQNEAQ (reference sequence). CDR3 sequence: CASSPRTGRQETQYF. The DNA for the CDR3 is TGTGCCAGCAGTCCGCGGACAGGGAGGCAGGAGACCCAGTACTTC. Filled out from reference TRBV7-9 and TRBJ2-5, the complete variable domain reads DTGVSQNPRHKITKRGQNVTFRCDPISEHNRLYWYRQTLGQGPEFLTYFQNEAQLEKSRLLSDRFSAERPKGSFSTLEIQRTEQGDSAMYLCASSPRTGRQETQYFGPGTRLLVL.

The V and J genes are TRBV11-3 and TRBJ1-1, with D possibly TRBD1 on 5 matching bases. Trimming shortened V by 2 bases and J by 0 bases, and 10 bases separated the two germline ends. The CDR3 totals 15 residues. From germline, CDR1 is SGHNT and CDR2 YENEEA. The CDR3 loop reads CASSLRGGMNTEAFF. In nucleotides, the CDR3 is TGTGCCAGCAGCTTACGGGGGGGGATGAACACTGAAGCTTTCTTT.